The next 28 T cell receptor beta chains were all read from a single sample in a study of control samples from healthy donors and cancer patients. This table comes from immunoSEQ multiplex PCR, and its TCRdb copy is limited to in-frame clones, with some not included. The sample includes around 80,000 clones, 90% to 95% of them seen just once. Material for sequencing was blood. These receptors all stem from a man aged 50 to 60 in good health.

V and J are TRBV5-6 and TRBJ1-5; a weak D match, TRBD1 (5 bases). The CDR3 is made up of 13 amino acids. V was pared by 4 bases and J by 4 bases, with 9 bases between. Germline CDR1 reads SGHDT; CDR2 reads YYEEEE. The CDR3 region is CASSGTGNQPQHF. As DNA, the CDR3 is TGTGCCAGCAGCGGGACGGGAAATCAGCCCCAGCATTTT.

The chain combines TRBV9 with TRBJ1-6; possibly TRBD1 for D (6 bases). The CDR3 contains 17 residues. Germline V lookup: CDR1 SGDLS, CDR2 YYNGEE. Trimming pared 0 bases from V and 1 base from J, leaving 11 bases between. The CDR3: CASSVAPQGSYNSPLHF. CDR3 nucleotide sequence: TGTGCCAGCAGCGTAGCCCCACAGGGTTCCTATAATTCACCCCTCCACTTT.

V is TRBV29-1 and J is TRBJ1-1; weak D call: TRBD1 (6 bases). Germline loops: CDR1 SQVTM, CDR2 ANQGSEA. V was cut by 4 bases and J by 8 bases, with 11 bases left in between. This CDR3 comprises 11 residues. The CDR3 is CSVGQGREAFF. CDR3 nucleotide sequence: TGCAGCGTTGGCCAGGGGAGAGAAGCTTTCTTT.

This chain links TRBV6-2 or TRBV6-3 with TRBJ1-5; D possibly corresponds to TRBD1 (6 bases). This CDR3 spans 15 amino acids. V was cut by 2 bases and J by 4 bases, with 12 bases left in between. Germline values: CDR1 MNHEY, CDR2 SVGEGT. The CDR3 DNA sequence: TGTGCCAGCAGTTACCTCGGGACACTGAATCAGCCCCAGCATTTT. Translated, it gives CASSYLGTLNQPQHF.

The CDR3: CASSPNTDTQYF. The CDR3 bases are TGTGCCAGCAGCCCGAACACAGATACGCAGTATTTT. This chain connects TRBV5-6 to TRBJ2-3; D remains unclear. With 4 bases removed from V and 2 bases from J, the gap between germline ends came to 5 bases. Per the germline V gene, CDR1 is SGHDT and CDR2 is YYEEEE. The CDR3 runs 12 residues.

This clone was found once. The chain is built from TRBV15 and TRBJ1-5; D is possibly TRBD1 (6 bases). The CDR3 consists of 15 residues. Trimming shortened V by 4 bases and J by 5 bases, and 15 bases separated the two germline ends. Germline V gene sequence: CDR1 LNHNV, CDR2 YYDKDF (reference sequence). The CDR3 bases are TGTGCCACCAGCAAAGGGGGGGAAAACGATCAGCCCCAGCATTTT. Its translation: CATSKGGENDQPQHF.

The chain carries TRBV20-1 and TRBJ2-3, with D unresolved. CDR1 is DFQATT and CDR2 is SNEGSKA in the germline V gene (reference sequence). This CDR3 is built from 11 residues. V dropped 6 bases and J dropped 4 bases, with 8 bases sitting between them. The CDR3 spells CSAFSADTQYF. The CDR3 nucleotides are TGCAGTGCCTTCAGCGCAGATACGCAGTATTTT.

This clone was counted a few times. The chain recombines TRBV18 with TRBJ2-1; tentatively, D is TRBD1 or TRBD2 (5 bases each). The CDR3 has 13 residues. CDR1 and CDR2 from the germline V gene are KGHSH and LQKENI. The V gene lost 6 bases and the J gene lost 9 bases, with 15 bases spanning the gap. This CDR3 reads CASSLQGDGEQFF. The DNA of the CDR3 is TGTGCCAGCTCTCTCCAGGGAGATGGTGAGCAGTTCTTC.

The chain couples TRBV18 to TRBJ2-7, with 7 bases matching TRBD2. Per the germline V gene, CDR1 is KGHSH and CDR2 is LQKENI. The junction had 3 bases not matched to a gene; V was cut back by 2 bases and J by 5 bases. The CDR3 spans 13 residues. CDR3 bases: TGTGCCAGCTCACCAAATGCGGGGGACGAGCAGTACTTC. As protein: CASSPNAGDEQYF.

V gene TRBV18 combines with J gene TRBJ2-7; perhaps TRBD2 as D (6 bases). The CDR3 extends over 14 amino acids. The germline V gene encodes CDR1 KGHSH and CDR2 LQKENI. The V end was cut by 6 bases, the J end by 2 bases, with 14 bases between. The CDR3 region has the DNA TGTGCCAGCTCTACCTCGGGACTGGCCTACGAGCAGTACTTC. This translates into CASSTSGLAYEQYF.

This clone was seen only a few times. The V gene is TRBV30, the J gene TRBJ1-1; D not resolved. Trimming took off 3 bases at V and 1 base at J, with 9 bases between the two ends. The CDR3 sequence is 13 residues long. Germline-derived CDR1 and CDR2 are GTSNPN and SVGIG (reference sequence). The DNA of the CDR3 is TGTGCCTGGAGGAGGCGGTGGAACACTGAAGCTTTCTTT. Its protein product is CAWRRRWNTEAFF.

The chain combines TRBV24-1 with TRBJ1-3; no definite D call. This CDR3 region has 12 residues. V lost 9 bases and J lost 4, with 9 bases in between. CDR1 and CDR2 (germline): KGHDR, SFDVKD. As DNA, the CDR3 is TGTGCCACCCAAGGACCGGGAAACACCATATATTTT. Translated: CATQGPGNTIYF.

This clone showed up just once. Germline and junction disagree at one end, which may indicate a read error. This chain links TRBV19 with TRBJ2-2; 11 positions match TRBD1. The V gene's germline CDR1 is LNHDA and CDR2 SQIVND (reference sequence). This CDR3 spans 16 amino acids. CDR3 bases: TGTGCCAGTAATATAGCGGACAGGGGGCTCACCGGGGAGCTGTTTTTT. This gives the protein CASNIADRGLTGELFF.

The V gene is TRBV5-5, the J gene TRBJ2-1; 8 nucleotides align to TRBD1. The CDR3 covers 16 residues. Germline V gene lookup returns CDR1 SGHKS and CDR2 YYEKEE (reference sequence). Trimming at V came to 1 base and at J to 7 bases, leaving 10 bases not matched to a gene. The CDR3 reads CASSLFRQGARNEQFF. The CDR3 DNA reads as TGTGCCAGCAGCTTGTTTCGGCAGGGGGCGCGAAATGAGCAGTTCTTC.

This chain uses TRBV5-4 with TRBJ1-2; TRBD1 is a possible D gene (5 bases). This CDR3 comprises 13 residues. Looked up from germline, CDR1 is SGHNT and CDR2 is YYREEE (reference sequence). With 1 base removed from V and 4 bases from J, the gap between germline ends came to 8 bases. CDR3 sequence reads: CASSLRGVYGYTF. As DNA, the CDR3 is TGTGCCAGCAGCTTGCGAGGGGTCTATGGCTACACCTTC.

This rearrangement joins TRBV5-4 to TRBJ2-3, with D perhaps given as TRBD1 or TRBD2 (6 bases each). Between the trimmed V and J ends, which lost 7 bases and 4 bases, there was a span of 13 bases. The germline V gene has CDR1 SGHNT and CDR2 YYREEE (reference sequence). The CDR3 is made up of 13 amino acids. The CDR3 DNA follows: TGTGCCAGCTGTCTGAGGGGGGCAGATACGCAGTATTTT. This gives the protein CASCLRGADTQYF.

This CDR3 is CASSQDGTGGPQETQYF. DNA for the CDR3: TGCGCCAGCAGCCAAGACGGTACGGGGGGCCCCCAAGAGACCCAGTACTTC. The J gene is TRBJ2-5, the V gene TRBV4-1; a possible D gene is TRBD2 (7 bases). This CDR3 region has 17 residues. Germline CDR1 and CDR2: MGHRA and YSYEKL. The V end was cut by 0 bases, the J end by 1 base, with 15 bases between.

This rearrangement joins TRBV4-3 to TRBJ2-1; D not resolved. Germline CDR1 reads LGHNA; CDR2 reads YSLEER. Trimming shortened V by 1 base and J by 9 bases, and 13 bases separated the two germline ends. The CDR3 length is 14 residues. The CDR3 region has the DNA TGCGCCAGCAGCCAAGGTCGCTCAGTTGTTGAGCAGTTCTTC. This sequence encodes CASSQGRSVVEQFF.

The chain recombines TRBV29-1 with TRBJ2-5; 7 positions match TRBD1. Germline V gene lookup returns CDR1 SQVTM and CDR2 ANQGSEA. The CDR3 is 13 amino acids. V shed 4 bases and J 4 bases; nucleotides not matched to a gene: 6. CDR3 loop: CSVGKQGRETQYF. The CDR3 nucleotides read TGCAGCGTTGGAAAACAGGGGAGAGAGACCCAGTACTTC. Together with reference TRBV29-1 and TRBJ2-5, the CDR3 gives the full variable domain: SAVISQKPSRDICQRGTSLTIQCQVDSQVTMMFWYRQQPGQSLTLIATANQGSEATYESGFVIDKFPISRPNLTFSTLTVSNMSPEDSSIYLCSVGKQGRETQYFGPGTRLLVL.

Here the CDR3 reads CASRGTGLSNQPQHF. In DNA, the CDR3 is TGTGCCAGCCGAGGAACAGGACTTAGCAATCAGCCCCAGCATTTT. This chain connects TRBV27 to TRBJ1-5; D possibly corresponds to TRBD1 (5 bases). Trimming shortened V by 8 bases and J by 0 bases, and 14 bases separated the two germline ends. The length of the CDR3 is 15 residues. Germline V lookup: CDR1 MNHEY, CDR2 SMNVEV (reference sequence).

The chain employs TRBV7-9 and TRBJ1-5; D unresolved. Germline loops: CDR1 SEHNR, CDR2 FQNEAQ (reference sequence). This CDR3 has 12 amino acids. Between the trimmed V and J ends, which lost 1 base and 11 bases, there was a span of 9 bases. The CDR3: CASSLGELAQHF. The CDR3 nucleotides read TGTGCCAGCAGCTTAGGCGAGTTGGCCCAGCATTTT.

The chain combines TRBV14 with TRBJ1-6, with TRBD1 matching over 7 bases. Unmatched junction bases numbered 8, after V lost 4 bases and J lost 5 bases. Per the germline V gene, CDR1 is SGHDN and CDR2 is FVKESK. The CDR3 is 16 amino acids. In nucleotides, the CDR3 is TGTGCCAGCAGCCCGGGACAGTCCCGCCATAATTCACCCCTCCACTTT. Amino acids: CASSPGQSRHNSPLHF.

The gene calls are TRBV6-6 and TRBJ1-4, with a possible D match to TRBD1 (6 bases). Germline CDR1 reads MNHNY; CDR2 reads SVGAGI (reference sequence). V lost 2 bases and J 8 bases, leaving 15 bases between the germline ends. This CDR3 region has 15 residues. The chain's CDR3 is CASSYPTGLSEKLFF. CDR3 DNA: TGTGCCAGCAGTTACCCCACAGGGCTATCCGAAAAACTGTTTTTT.

The V and J genes are TRBV10-2 and TRBJ2-7, with 12 bases identical to TRBD2. J gave up 4 bases and V 1 base, and 2 bases lay outside the gene matches. The CDR3 has 15 residues. The germline V gene encodes CDR1 WSHSY and CDR2 SAAADI. The CDR3, as DNA: TGCGCCAGCAGTGAGTGGACTAGCGGGGTTTACGAGCAGTACTTC. Translated, it gives CASSEWTSGVYEQYF.

The chain couples TRBV11-2 to TRBJ2-7; the D call may be TRBD1 or TRBD2 (5 bases each). CDR3 length: 15 residues. CDR1 SGHAT and CDR2 FQNNGV come from the germline V gene. V was cut by 1 base and J by 7 bases, with 17 bases left in between. The CDR3 sequence: CASSLVGTAIKEQYF. In DNA, the CDR3 is TGTGCCAGCAGCTTAGTTGGGACGGCTATTAAAGAGCAGTACTTC. Variable domain in full (rest from reference TRBV11-2 and TRBJ2-7): EAGVAQSPRYKIIEKRQSVAFWCNPISGHATLYWYQQILGQGPKLLIQFQNNGVVDDSQLPKDRFSAERLKGVDSTLKIQPAKLEDSAVYLCASSLVGTAIKEQYFGPGTRLTVT.

The V and J genes are TRBV5-1 and TRBJ1-1, with 7 bases aligning to TRBD1. Germline lookup yields CDR1 SGHRS and CDR2 YFSETQ. The CDR3 length is 15 residues. Losses at the gene ends were 2 bases for V and 0 bases for J; bases not matched to a gene: 4. The CDR3 DNA is TGCGCCAGCAGCTTAGACAGGGCCATGAACACTGAAGCTTTCTTT. Translating it yields CASSLDRAMNTEAFF.

CDR3 DNA sequence: TGTGCCAGCACCCCACCCGCGGGACAGCGGAATCAGCCCCAGCATTTT. Protein: CASTPPAGQRNQPQHF. The chain has TRBV19 and TRBJ1-5, with 7 nucleotides matching TRBD1. V trimming: 9 bases; J trimming: 4 bases; junction bases outside the gene matches: 15. The CDR3 has 16 amino acids. The germline gives CDR1 LNHDA, CDR2 SQIVND (reference sequence).

The rearrangement joins TRBV6-5 to TRBJ1-1; tentatively, D is TRBD1 (5 bases). Germline CDR1 is MNHEY and CDR2 is SVGAGI. Trimming removed 6 bases from V and 0 bases from J, with 14 bases in between. The CDR3 covers 15 residues. The CDR3: CASSQTVIMNTEAFF. The DNA for the CDR3 is TGTGCCAGCAGCCAGACAGTGATCATGAACACTGAAGCTTTCTTT.